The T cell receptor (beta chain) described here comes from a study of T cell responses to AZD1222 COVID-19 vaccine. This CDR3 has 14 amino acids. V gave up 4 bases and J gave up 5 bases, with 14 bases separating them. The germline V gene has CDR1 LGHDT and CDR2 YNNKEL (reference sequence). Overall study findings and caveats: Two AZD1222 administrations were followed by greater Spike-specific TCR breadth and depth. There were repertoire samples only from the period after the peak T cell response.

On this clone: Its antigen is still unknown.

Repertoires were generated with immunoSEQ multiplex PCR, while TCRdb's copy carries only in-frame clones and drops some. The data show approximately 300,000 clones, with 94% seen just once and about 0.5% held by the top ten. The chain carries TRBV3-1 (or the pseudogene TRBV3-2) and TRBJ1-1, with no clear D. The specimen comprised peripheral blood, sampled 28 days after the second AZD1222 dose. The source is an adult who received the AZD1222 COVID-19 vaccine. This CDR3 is CASSPRTVETEAFF. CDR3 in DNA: TGTGCCAGCAGCCCCCGGACCGTTGAGACTGAAGCTTTCTTT.